This T cell receptor (beta chain) was sequenced for a study of CD8 T cells in Susac syndrome. Across the study: Among the Susac syndrome patients sequenced, five or six had active disease and about 8 were in remission. Patients with Susac syndrome were therapy-naive, on corticosteroids, or on intravenous immunoglobulin alone at blood draw.

The RNA input was about 0.5 to 1 ug, and it was reverse transcribed with random hexamers. The authors amplified TCR beta CDR3 across 54 Vbeta and 13 Jbeta using immunoSEQ multiplex PCR. Via MiXCR, TCRdb re-called the immunoSEQ multiplex PCR reads, giving one row per CDR3 protein. The sample includes tens of thousands of distinct CDR3 sequences, approximately 94% of them seen just once. Unmatched junction bases numbered 8, after V lost 7 bases and J lost 8 bases. The CDR3 sequence is 13 residues long. Germline V gene sequence: CDR1 MNHNS, CDR2 SASEGT. Bulk CD8+ and CD4+ cells came from magnetic negative isolation; CD8+ TEMRA by FACS.

This clonotype was obtained from a human donor with Susac syndrome. Sequenced: CD4+ T cells from PBMCs. The V call is TRBV6-1, the J call TRBJ2-1, with 7 bases aligning to TRBD2. The CDR3 DNA reads as TGTGCCAGCACCCGGACTAGTAACTATGAGCAGTTCTTC. It is translated as CASTRTSNYEQFF.